One T cell receptor (beta chain) is described in this entry. This sample was taken from a study of blood T cell repertoires in COVID-19. On the study more broadly: Acute and convalescent COVID-19 samples came from the United States, Italy and Spain.

From germline, CDR1 is MNHNS and CDR2 SASEGT. The V and J ends lost 1 base and 5 bases respectively, with 17 bases between them. This CDR3 spans 16 amino acids. Original processing methods: For nucleated cells, counts were estimated from reference gene primer amplification. Produced via immunoSEQ multiplex PCR; TCRdb's table is partial and in-frame only. The DNA was the basis for D and trimming; V, J and clone size are from that table. This sample has 75,000 to 90,000 clones; under 90% occur once, and the top ten carry around 11%. The material sequenced was peripheral blood. This TCR was recovered from a middle-aged woman with active or convalescent COVID-19. V usage is TRBV6-1 and J usage is TRBJ1-2, with TRBD1 as a possible D gene (6 bases). The DNA for the CDR3 is TGTGCCAGCAGTGAAGAGGGGGTTATGTCCCGTTATGGCTACACCTTC. The encoded protein is CASSEEGVMSRYGYTF.